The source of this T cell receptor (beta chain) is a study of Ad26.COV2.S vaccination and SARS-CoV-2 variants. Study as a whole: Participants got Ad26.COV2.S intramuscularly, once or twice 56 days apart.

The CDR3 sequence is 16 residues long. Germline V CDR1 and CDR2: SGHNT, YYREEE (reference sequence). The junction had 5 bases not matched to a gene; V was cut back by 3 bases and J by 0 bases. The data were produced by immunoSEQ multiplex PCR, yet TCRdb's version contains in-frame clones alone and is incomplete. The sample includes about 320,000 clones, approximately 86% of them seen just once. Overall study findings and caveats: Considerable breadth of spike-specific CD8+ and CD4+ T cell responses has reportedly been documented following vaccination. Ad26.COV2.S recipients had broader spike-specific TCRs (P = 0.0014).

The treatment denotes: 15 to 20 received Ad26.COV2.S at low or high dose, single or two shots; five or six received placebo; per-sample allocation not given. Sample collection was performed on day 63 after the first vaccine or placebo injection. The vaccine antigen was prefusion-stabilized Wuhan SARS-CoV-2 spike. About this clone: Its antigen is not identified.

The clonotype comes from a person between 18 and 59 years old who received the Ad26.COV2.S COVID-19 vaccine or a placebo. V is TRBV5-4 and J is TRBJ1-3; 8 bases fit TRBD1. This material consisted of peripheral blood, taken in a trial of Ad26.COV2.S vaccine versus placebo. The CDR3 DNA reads TGTGCCAGCAGCTCGACAGGGGCTGTCTCTGGAAACACCATATATTTT. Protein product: CASSSTGAVSGNTIYF. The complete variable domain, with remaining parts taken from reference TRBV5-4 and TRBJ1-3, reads ETGVTQSPTHLIKTRGQQVTLRCSSQSGHNTVSWYQQALGQGPQFIFQYYREEENGRGNFPPRFSGLQFPNYSSELNVNALELDDSALYLCASSSTGAVSGNTIYFGEGSWLTVV.